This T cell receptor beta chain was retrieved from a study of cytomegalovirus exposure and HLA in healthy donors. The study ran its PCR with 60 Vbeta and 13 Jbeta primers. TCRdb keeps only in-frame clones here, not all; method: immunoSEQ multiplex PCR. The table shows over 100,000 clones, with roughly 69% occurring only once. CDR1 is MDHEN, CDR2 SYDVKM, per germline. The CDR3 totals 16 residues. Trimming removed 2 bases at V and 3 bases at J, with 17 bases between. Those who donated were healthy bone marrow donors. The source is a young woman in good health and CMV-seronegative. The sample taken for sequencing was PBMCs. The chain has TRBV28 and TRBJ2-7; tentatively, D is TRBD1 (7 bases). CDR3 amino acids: CASSLVLTGEDYEQYF. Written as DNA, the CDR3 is TGTGCCAGCAGTTTAGTGCTCACAGGGGAGGACTACGAGCAGTACTTC.